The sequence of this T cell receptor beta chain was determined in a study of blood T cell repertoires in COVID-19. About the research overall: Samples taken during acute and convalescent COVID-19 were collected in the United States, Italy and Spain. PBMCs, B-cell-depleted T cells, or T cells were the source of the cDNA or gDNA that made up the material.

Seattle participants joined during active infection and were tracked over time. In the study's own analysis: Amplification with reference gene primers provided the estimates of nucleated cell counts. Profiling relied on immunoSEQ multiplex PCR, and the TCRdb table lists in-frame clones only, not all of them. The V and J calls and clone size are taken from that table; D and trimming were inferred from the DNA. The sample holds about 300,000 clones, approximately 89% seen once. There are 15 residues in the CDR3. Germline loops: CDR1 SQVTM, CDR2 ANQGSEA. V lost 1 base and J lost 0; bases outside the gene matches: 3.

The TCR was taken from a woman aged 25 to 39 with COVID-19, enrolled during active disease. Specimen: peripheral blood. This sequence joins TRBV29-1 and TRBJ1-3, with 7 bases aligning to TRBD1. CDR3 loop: CSVEVGTVSGNTIYF. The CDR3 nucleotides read TGCAGCGTTGAAGTCGGGACAGTCTCTGGAAACACCATATATTTT.